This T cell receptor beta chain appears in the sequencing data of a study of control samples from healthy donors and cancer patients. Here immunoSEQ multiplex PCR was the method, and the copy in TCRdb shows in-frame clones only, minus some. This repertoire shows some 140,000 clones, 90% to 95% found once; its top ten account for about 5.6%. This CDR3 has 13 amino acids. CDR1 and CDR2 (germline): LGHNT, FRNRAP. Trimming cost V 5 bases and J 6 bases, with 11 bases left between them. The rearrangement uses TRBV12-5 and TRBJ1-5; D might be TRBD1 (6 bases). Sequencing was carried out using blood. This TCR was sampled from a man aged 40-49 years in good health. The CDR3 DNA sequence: TGTGCTAGTGGTAGAGGGGGGGGTCAGCCCCAGCATTTT. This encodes CASGRGGGQPQHF.